One and the same sample provided the 15 T cell receptor beta chains below, sequenced in a study of CD8 T cells in ankylosing spondylitis. Findings and limits, study-wide: Fewer than 10 highly homologous variants made up a TCR beta motif that seemed to typify ankylosing spondylitis blood.

These receptors' antigens are unknown. TCRdb reanalysed the 5' RACE reads using MiXCR and keeps one entry per CDR3 protein. Altogether fewer than 500,000 distinct CDR3 sequences are present, approximately 20% being singletons, with the ten largest covering 16%. The sequenced sample consisted of blood, either unsorted or a sorted T cell fraction (not recorded which). These receptors originate from a male donor with ankylosing spondylitis.

This clonotype appeared a few times. The rearrangement joins TRBV7-2 to TRBJ2-3, with D unclear. This CDR3 comprises 15 residues. Germline lookup yields CDR1 SGHTA and CDR2 FQGNSA. Between the trimmed V and J ends, which lost 1 base and 1 base, there was a span of 9 bases. The CDR3 DNA reads TGTGCCAGCAGCTTAGTCTGGTGGGGCACAGATACGCAGTATTTT. Translating it yields CASSLVWWGTDTQYF. Using reference TRBV7-2 and TRBJ2-3 for the parts outside the CDR3, the full variable domain is GAGVSQSPSNKVTEKGKDVELRCDPISGHTALYWYRQSLGQGLEFLIYFQGNSAPDKSGLPSDRFSAERTGGSVSTLTIQRTQQEDSAVYLCASSLVWWGTDTQYFGPGTRLTVL.

This clonotype came up a few times. The chain recombines TRBV12-3 or TRBV12-4 with TRBJ2-7; D may be TRBD2 (6 bases). V dropped 0 bases and J dropped 1 base, with 10 bases sitting between them. CDR3 length: 15 residues. The DNA for the CDR3 is TGTGCCAGCAGTTTAGCGCTGGGGGGATCCTACGAGCAGTACTTC. The encoded protein is CASSLALGGSYEQYF.

V gene TRBV2 combines with J gene TRBJ1-3; D ambiguous. The V gene lost 7 bases and the J gene lost 0 bases, with 7 bases spanning the gap. This CDR3 spans 13 amino acids. Germline loops: CDR1 SNHLY, CDR2 FYNNEI. The CDR3 nucleotides are TGTGCCAGCACGCGGGACTCTGGAAACACCATATATTTT. This gives the protein CASTRDSGNTIYF.

The rearrangement uses TRBV5-1 and TRBJ1-4; maybe TRBD1 (6 bases). The CDR3 has 14 residues. Germline V gene lookup returns CDR1 SGHRS and CDR2 YFSETQ. The V end lost 0 bases, the J end lost 8 bases, and 11 bases lay between the germline ends. CDR3 bases: TGCGCCAGCAGCTTGGGTCCAGGGGCGGAAAAACTGTTTTTT. Amino acid sequence: CASSLGPGAEKLFF.

In its sample, this clonotype was seen a few times. J is TRBJ2-3 and V is TRBV4-3; D is ambiguous. This CDR3 is 15 amino acids long. In germline, CDR1 is LGHNA, CDR2 YSLEER. V was cut by 0 bases and J by 7 bases, with 14 bases left in between. The CDR3 nucleotides are TGCGCCAGCAGCCAAGATCCCGGTGCGGCTTATACGCAGTATTTT. This gives the protein CASSQDPGAAYTQYF.

The chain combines TRBV7-2 with TRBJ2-1; D is unclear. The CDR3 has 15 residues. CDR1 and CDR2 (germline): SGHTA, FQGNSA. V lost 4 bases, J lost 0 bases, and 10 bases lay in between. The CDR3 reads CASSSEASSYNEQFF. DNA of the CDR3: TGTGCCAGCAGCTCTGAAGCAAGCTCCTACAATGAGCAGTTCTTC. The variable domain in full, completed from reference TRBV7-2 and TRBJ2-1, reads GAGVSQSPSNKVTEKGKDVELRCDPISGHTALYWYRQSLGQGLEFLIYFQGNSAPDKSGLPSDRFSAERTGGSVSTLTIQRTQQEDSAVYLCASSSEASSYNEQFFGPGTRLTVL.

The chain links TRBV28 to TRBJ2-3; D might be TRBD2 (6 bases). This CDR3 region has 15 residues. Germline loops: CDR1 MDHEN, CDR2 SYDVKM. V was clipped by 3 bases and J by 3 bases, with 13 bases between them. The CDR3 coding sequence is TGTGCCAGCAGTTTTTCCGGGAGTTGGACAGATACGCAGTATTTT. This translates into CASSFSGSWTDTQYF.

V usage is TRBV7-2 and J usage is TRBJ2-5, with D possibly being TRBD1 (5 bases). V was pared by 3 bases and J by 5 bases, with 10 bases between. The germline gives CDR1 SGHTA, CDR2 FQGNSA. This CDR3 region has 13 residues. The CDR3 sequence is CASSFPGSETQYF. The CDR3 bases are TGTGCCAGCAGCTTCCCAGGGTCCGAGACCCAGTACTTC.

The rearrangement uses TRBV7-8 and TRBJ2-2, with 8 bases that match TRBD1. The J segment lost 5 bases and the V segment lost 3 bases, leaving 5 bases of the junction unmatched. The CDR3 has 15 amino acids. The V gene's germline CDR1 is SGHVS and CDR2 FQNEAQ. The CDR3 sequence: CASSFDRGGTGELFF. The CDR3 region has the DNA TGTGCCAGCAGCTTCGACAGGGGAGGAACCGGGGAGCTGTTTTTT.

The rearrangement links TRBV20-1 to TRBJ2-3, with TRBD2 identical over 11 bases. This CDR3 comprises 14 residues. The V and J ends lost 1 base and 6 bases, in that order; junction bases with no gene match: 3. The germline V gene has CDR1 DFQATT and CDR2 SNEGSKA (reference sequence). The chain's CDR3 is CSARGVAGGDTQYF. CDR3 in DNA: TGCAGTGCTAGAGGGGTAGCGGGAGGGGATACGCAGTATTTT.

This clonotype has only a few counts. The chain joins TRBV12-3 or TRBV12-4 to TRBJ2-1, with TRBD1 identical over 10 bases. This CDR3 contains 14 residues. J lost 9 bases, V lost 5 bases, and 7 bases had no gene match. The CDR3 reads CASSDGTGVVEQFF. In nucleotides, the CDR3 is TGTGCCAGCAGTGACGGGACAGGGGTTGTTGAGCAGTTCTTC.

This clonotype has just a few counts. CDR3 protein: CASSYDVAGVNTGELFF. CDR3 in DNA: TGCGCCAGCAGCTATGACGTTGCGGGAGTGAACACCGGGGAGCTGTTTTTT. J is TRBJ2-2 and V is TRBV5-1, with 7 bases fitting TRBD2. The germline gives CDR1 SGHRS, CDR2 YFSETQ. The length of the CDR3 is 17 residues. The junction had 9 bases not matched to a gene; V was cut back by 3 bases and J by 1 base. The entire variable domain, with the rest obtained from reference TRBV5-1 and TRBJ2-2, is as follows: KAGVTQTPRYLIKTRGQQVTLSCSPISGHRSVSWYQQTPGQGLQFLFEYFSETQRNKGNFPGRFSGRQFSNSRSEMNVSTLELGDSALYLCASSYDVAGVNTGELFFGEGSRLTVL.

V gene TRBV7-3 combines with J gene TRBJ2-2; perhaps TRBD1 as D (6 bases). Trimming took off 5 bases at V and 9 bases at J, with 10 bases between the two ends. Germline CDR1 is SGHTA and CDR2 is FQGTGA. This CDR3 is built from 12 residues. The CDR3 reads CASSIRDRELFF. The CDR3 nucleotides are TGTGCCAGCAGCATCAGGGACAGGGAGCTGTTTTTT.

The chain recombines TRBV9 with TRBJ2-7; maybe TRBD2 (5 bases). This CDR3 spans 14 amino acids. The germline V and J ends were trimmed by 4 bases and 7 bases, with 18 bases remaining between them. The germline V gene encodes CDR1 SGDLS and CDR2 YYNGEE. DNA of the CDR3: TGTGCCAGCAGCCCACCGGGAAACTCTAGGGAGCAGTACTTC. As protein: CASSPPGNSREQYF.

This chain joins TRBV5-6 and TRBJ2-1; no definite D call. Germline V gene lookup returns CDR1 SGHDT and CDR2 YYEEEE. V was shortened by 4 bases and J by 2 bases, with 16 bases between the two germline ends. This CDR3 spans 16 amino acids. The CDR3 region is CASSIHLPQPYNEQFF. In DNA form, the CDR3 reads TGTGCCAGCAGCATACACCTTCCCCAGCCCTACAATGAGCAGTTCTTC.